The 15 T cell receptor beta chains presented below share a single source sample, sequenced in a study of cytomegalovirus exposure and HLA in healthy donors. The data were produced by immunoSEQ multiplex PCR, yet TCRdb's version contains in-frame clones alone and is incomplete. The sample comprises 150,000 to 200,000 clones, 85% of which are singletons, and around a sixth rests with the top ten. Material for sequencing was PBMCs. Receptor source: a man between 18 and 35 years old in good health and CMV-seropositive.

J is TRBJ1-1 and V is TRBV2; D gene uncertain. V lost 6 bases, J lost 0 bases, and 2 bases lay in between. Germline loops: CDR1 SNHLY, CDR2 FYNNEI. CDR3 size: 11 residues. DNA of the CDR3: TGTGCCAGCAGCGTGAACACTGAAGCTTTCTTT. Encoded protein: CASSVNTEAFF. The variable domain in full, completed from reference TRBV2 and TRBJ1-1, reads EPEVTQTPSHQVTQMGQEVILRCVPISNHLYFYWYRQILGQKVEFLVSFYNNEISEKSEIFDDQFSVERPDGSNFTLKIRSTKLEDSAMYFCASSVNTEAFFGQGTRLTVV.

The chain joins TRBV11-2 to TRBJ1-4, with D possibly being TRBD1 (5 bases). Trimming stripped 2 bases from V and 2 bases from J, with 12 bases between. CDR3 length equals 16 residues. Germline V lookup: CDR1 SGHAT, CDR2 FQNNGV. CDR3 DNA sequence: TGTGCCAGCAGCTTATATGGAGGGGAGACTAATGAAAAACTGTTTTTT. Encoded protein: CASSLYGGETNEKLFF.

The chain has TRBV2 and TRBJ1-1; 11 bases agree with TRBD1. The length of the CDR3 is 14 residues. The V and J ends lost 7 bases and 3 bases, in that order; junction bases with no gene match: 4. Germline lookup yields CDR1 SNHLY and CDR2 FYNNEI. CDR3 DNA: TGTGCCAGCAACGGACAGGGGGCGTACACTGAAGCTTTCTTT. Translation gives CASNGQGAYTEAFF.

The chain is built from TRBV27 and TRBJ2-1, with 7 bases that match TRBD2. The V gene end was trimmed by 1 base and the J gene end by 3 bases; junction bases not matched to a gene: 6. This CDR3 is 16 amino acids long. Germline V gene data show CDR1 as MNHEY and CDR2 as SMNVEV (reference sequence). CDR3 region: CASSLLMTSSYNEQFF. DNA for the CDR3: TGTGCCAGCAGTTTATTAATGACTAGCAGCTACAATGAGCAGTTCTTC.

CDR3 residues: CASMSLDRANTGELFF. CDR3 DNA sequence: TGTGCCAGCATGAGCCTGGACAGGGCCAACACCGGGGAGCTGTTTTTT. The chain links TRBV2 to TRBJ2-2, with TRBD1 identical over 8 bases. Germline lookup yields CDR1 SNHLY and CDR2 FYNNEI. Trimming took 7 bases from V and 2 from J; bases not matched to a gene: 9. There are 16 residues in the CDR3.

This clone has more than one count but fewer than ten. The J gene is TRBJ2-1, the V gene TRBV19, with D unclear. Germline-derived CDR1 and CDR2 are LNHDA and SQIVND (reference sequence). This CDR3 comprises 13 residues. V was shortened by 9 bases and J by 0 bases, with 9 bases between the two germline ends. The CDR3 DNA reads as TGTGCCAGCCTCTCTAGCTCCTACAATGAGCAGTTCTTC. It translates to CASLSSSYNEQFF.

This clone was detected only once. This chain joins TRBV5-1 and TRBJ2-3; TRBD1 is a possible D gene (6 bases). CDR1 SGHRS and CDR2 YFSETQ come from the germline V gene. The V gene lost 3 bases and the J gene lost 4 bases, with 12 bases spanning the gap. The CDR3 runs to 14 residues. CDR3 region: CASSSGQTSDTQYF. CDR3 DNA sequence: TGCGCCAGCAGCTCCGGACAGACATCAGATACGCAGTATTTT.

A single count supports this clone. The chain has TRBV18 and TRBJ2-3; 7 nucleotides match TRBD1. With 0 bases clipped from V and 5 bases from J, the junction kept 5 bases outside the gene matches. In germline, CDR1 is KGHSH, CDR2 LQKENI. CDR3 size: 15 residues. CDR3 in amino acids: CASSPPTGRGDTQYF. Here the CDR3 DNA reads TGTGCCAGCTCACCACCGACAGGGAGAGGAGATACGCAGTATTTT.

V usage is TRBV10-3 and J usage is TRBJ2-1; 9 bases map to TRBD1. Trimming removed 1 base from V and 7 bases from J; junction bases left unmatched: 8. This CDR3 spans 16 amino acids. From germline, CDR1 is ENHRY and CDR2 SYGVKD. The CDR3 coding sequence is TGTGCCATCAGTGAGTTGGGGACAGGGAGTACGAATGAGCAGTTCTTC. This codes for CAISELGTGSTNEQFF.

This chain joins TRBV19 and TRBJ2-2; 9 bases line up with TRBD1. Germline CDR1 reads LNHDA; CDR2 reads SQIVND (reference sequence). CDR3 size: 15 residues. The V and J ends lost 9 bases and 5 bases, in that order; junction bases with no gene match: 10. The CDR3 sequence: CASGPGQGGTGELFF. The CDR3 DNA sequence: TGTGCCAGCGGACCGGGACAGGGAGGTACCGGGGAGCTGTTTTTT. Full variable domain (missing parts from reference TRBV19 and TRBJ2-2): DGGITQSPKYLFRKEGQNVTLSCEQNLNHDAMYWYRQDPGQGLRLIYYSQIVNDFQKGDIAEGYSVSREKKESFPLTVTSAQKNPTAFYLCASGPGQGGTGELFFGEGSRLTVL.

This chain joins TRBV25-1 and TRBJ2-7, with D possibly being TRBD1 (6 bases). The CDR3 is made up of 17 amino acids. CDR1 is MGHDK and CDR2 is SYGVNS in the germline V gene. The V end lost 4 bases, the J end lost 3 bases, and 22 bases lay between the germline ends. The CDR3 DNA follows: TGTGCCAGCAGTGCCAGGTGGACAGACCGACCACACTACGAGCAGTACTTC. Residues: CASSARWTDRPHYEQYF.

V is TRBV5-6 and J is TRBJ2-3, with a possible D match to TRBD2 (6 bases). The germline V gene has CDR1 SGHDT and CDR2 YYEEEE. CDR3 length: 17 amino acids. Deletions cut 2 bases from V and 0 bases from J, with 16 bases between. CDR3: CASSFRGMVVSTDTQYF. The CDR3 nucleotides read TGTGCCAGCAGCTTCCGCGGGATGGTGGTGAGCACAGATACGCAGTATTTT.

This rearrangement joins TRBV6-1 to TRBJ2-5; D not resolved. CDR1 is MNHNS, CDR2 SASEGT, per germline. V was shortened by 5 bases and J by 5 bases, with 6 bases between the two germline ends. The CDR3 has 11 amino acids. The CDR3 DNA sequence: TGTGCCAGCAGTAGCCGGGAGACCCAGTACTTC. This encodes CASSSRETQYF.

This rearrangement joins TRBV7-6 to TRBJ2-7; TRBD1 agrees at 7 bases. The CDR3 has 14 amino acids. Trimming at V came to 2 bases and at J to 0 bases, leaving 1 base not matched to a gene. Germline V gene sequence: CDR1 SGHVS, CDR2 FNYEAQ. The DNA of the CDR3 is TGTGCCAGCAGCTTAAGGGGGCCCTCCTACGAGCAGTACTTC. Its protein is CASSLRGPSYEQYF.

This rearrangement joins TRBV19 to TRBJ1-6; 7 bases match TRBD1. This CDR3 is built from 14 residues. Germline V lookup: CDR1 LNHDA, CDR2 SQIVND (reference sequence). After removal of 10 bases from V and 7 bases from J, the junction contained 10 bases not matched to a gene. CDR3 in DNA: TGTGCCACCTCCCCGACAGGGACCAATTCACCCCTCCACTTT. Amino acid sequence: CATSPTGTNSPLHF.